This TCR beta chain was captured in a study of monozygotic twins with inflammatory bowel disease. Study-level points and caveats: Support was lacking for any single strong IBD-associated signal or clonotype.

This CDR3 comprises 14 residues. Germline CDR1 MGHRA, CDR2 YSYEKL. Details on this clonotype: The antigen is unknown.

TCR libraries were prepared from around 3.5 ug total RNA each. Molecular identifiers with 6-nucleotide sample barcodes were added during cDNA synthesis via template switching. From its re-call of the 5' RACE reads, TCRdb lists each CDR3 protein once, without DNA. The ten top clones account for 2% to 2.5%, within a sample of approximately 330,000 distinct CDR3 sequences. The material sequenced was blood. The clonotype comes from a human donor with ulcerative colitis or Crohn's disease, or a healthy co-twin of an affected twin (not recorded which). The gene calls are TRBV4-1 and TRBJ2-7; TCRdb outputs TRBD1, but without DNA this stays unchecked. The CDR3 is CASSSRDRVYEQYF.